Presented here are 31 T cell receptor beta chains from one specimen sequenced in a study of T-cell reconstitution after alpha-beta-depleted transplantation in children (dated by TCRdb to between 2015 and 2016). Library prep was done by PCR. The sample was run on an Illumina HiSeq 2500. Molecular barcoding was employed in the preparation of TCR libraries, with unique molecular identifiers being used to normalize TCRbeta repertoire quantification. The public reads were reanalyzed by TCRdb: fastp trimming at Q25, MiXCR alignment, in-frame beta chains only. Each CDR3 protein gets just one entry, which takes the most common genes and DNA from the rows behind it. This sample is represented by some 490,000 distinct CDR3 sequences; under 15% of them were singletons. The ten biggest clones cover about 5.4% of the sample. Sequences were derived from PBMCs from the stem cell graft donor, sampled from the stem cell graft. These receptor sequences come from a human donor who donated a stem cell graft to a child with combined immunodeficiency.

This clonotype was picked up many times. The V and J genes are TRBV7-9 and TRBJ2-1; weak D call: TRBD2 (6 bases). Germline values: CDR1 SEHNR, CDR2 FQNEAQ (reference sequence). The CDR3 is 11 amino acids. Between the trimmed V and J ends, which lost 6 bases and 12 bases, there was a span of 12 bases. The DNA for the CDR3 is TGTGCCAGCAGTGAGACCGGGGGGCAGTTCTTC. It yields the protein CASSETGGQFF.

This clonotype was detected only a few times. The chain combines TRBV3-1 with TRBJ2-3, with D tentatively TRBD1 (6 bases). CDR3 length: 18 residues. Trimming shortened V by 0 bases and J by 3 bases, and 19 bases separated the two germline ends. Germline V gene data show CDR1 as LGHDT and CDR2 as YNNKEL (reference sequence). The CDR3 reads CASSQDKEQGPGTDTQYF. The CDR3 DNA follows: TGTGCCAGCAGCCAAGATAAGGAACAGGGCCCAGGGACAGATACGCAGTATTTT.

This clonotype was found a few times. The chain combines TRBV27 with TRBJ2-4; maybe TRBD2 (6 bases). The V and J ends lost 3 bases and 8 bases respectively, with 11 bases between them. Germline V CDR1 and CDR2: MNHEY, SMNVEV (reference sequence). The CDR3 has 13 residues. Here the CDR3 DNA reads TGTGCCAGCAGTTTTTCGGGACTTGACATTCAGTACTTC. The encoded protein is CASSFSGLDIQYF.

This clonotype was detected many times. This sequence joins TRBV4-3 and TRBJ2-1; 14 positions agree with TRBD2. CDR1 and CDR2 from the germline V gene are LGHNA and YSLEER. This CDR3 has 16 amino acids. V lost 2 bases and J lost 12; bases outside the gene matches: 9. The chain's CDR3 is CASSQTKTSGRVLQFF. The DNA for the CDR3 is TGCGCCAGCAGCCAAACTAAGACTAGCGGGAGGGTCCTGCAGTTCTTC.

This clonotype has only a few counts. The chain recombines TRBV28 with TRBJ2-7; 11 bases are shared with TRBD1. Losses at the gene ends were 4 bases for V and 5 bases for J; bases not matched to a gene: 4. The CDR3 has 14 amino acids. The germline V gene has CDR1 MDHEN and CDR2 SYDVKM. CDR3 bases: TGTGCCAGCAGTTATCGGACAGGGGGCGACGAGCAGTACTTC. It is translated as CASSYRTGGDEQYF.

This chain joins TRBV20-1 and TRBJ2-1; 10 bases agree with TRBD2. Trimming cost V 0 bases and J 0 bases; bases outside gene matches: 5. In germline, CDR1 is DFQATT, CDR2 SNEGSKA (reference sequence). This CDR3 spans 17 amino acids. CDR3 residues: CSARDRTSGTSYNEQFF. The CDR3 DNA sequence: TGCAGTGCTAGAGATCGTACTAGCGGGACCTCCTACAATGAGCAGTTCTTC.

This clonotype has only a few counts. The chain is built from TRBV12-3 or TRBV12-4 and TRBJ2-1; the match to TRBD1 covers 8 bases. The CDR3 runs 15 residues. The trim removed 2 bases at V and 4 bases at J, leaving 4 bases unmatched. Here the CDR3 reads CASSLWDRRYNEQFF. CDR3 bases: TGTGCCAGCAGTTTATGGGACAGGAGGTACAATGAGCAGTTCTTC.

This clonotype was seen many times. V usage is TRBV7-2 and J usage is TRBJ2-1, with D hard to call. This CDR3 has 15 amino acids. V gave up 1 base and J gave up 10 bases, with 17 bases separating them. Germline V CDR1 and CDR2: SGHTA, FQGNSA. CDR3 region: CASSLVRTSQQEQFF. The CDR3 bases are TGTGCCAGCAGCTTAGTCAGAACGAGTCAGCAGGAGCAGTTCTTC. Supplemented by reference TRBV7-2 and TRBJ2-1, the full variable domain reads GAGVSQSPSNKVTEKGKDVELRCDPISGHTALYWYRQSLGQGLEFLIYFQGNSAPDKSGLPSDRFSAERTGGSVSTLTIQRTQQEDSAVYLCASSLVRTSQQEQFFGPGTRLTVL.

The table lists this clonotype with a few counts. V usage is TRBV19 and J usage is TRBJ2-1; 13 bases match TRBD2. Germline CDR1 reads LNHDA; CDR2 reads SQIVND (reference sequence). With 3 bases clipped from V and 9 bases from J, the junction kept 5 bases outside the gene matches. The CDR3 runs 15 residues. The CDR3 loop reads CASSMGLAGSGEQFF. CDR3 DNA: TGTGCCAGTAGTATGGGACTAGCGGGATCCGGTGAGCAGTTCTTC.

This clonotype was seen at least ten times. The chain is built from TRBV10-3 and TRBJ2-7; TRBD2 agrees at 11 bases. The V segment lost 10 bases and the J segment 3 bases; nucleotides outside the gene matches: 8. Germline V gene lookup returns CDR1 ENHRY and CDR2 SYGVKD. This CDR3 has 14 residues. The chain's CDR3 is CATKGLADDYEQYF. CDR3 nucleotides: TGTGCCACCAAGGGACTAGCGGACGACTACGAGCAGTACTTC.

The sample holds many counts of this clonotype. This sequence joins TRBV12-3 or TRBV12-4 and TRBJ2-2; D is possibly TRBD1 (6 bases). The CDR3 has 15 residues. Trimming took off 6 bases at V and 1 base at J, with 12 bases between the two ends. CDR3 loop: CASSLGTMNTGELFF. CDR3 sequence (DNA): TGTGCCAGCAGCCTAGGGACAATGAACACCGGGGAGCTGTTTTTT.

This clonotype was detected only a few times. The CDR3: CASSLAYRGNTGELFF. As DNA, the CDR3 is TGCGCCAGCAGCTTGGCTTACAGGGGGAACACCGGGGAGCTGTTTTTT. This chain links TRBV5-1 with TRBJ2-2; 7 bases are a match to TRBD1. CDR3 size: 16 residues. With V trimmed by 0 bases and J by 1 base, 3 bases remained unmatched. CDR1 and CDR2 from the germline V gene are SGHRS and YFSETQ. Full variable domain (remainder filled in from reference TRBV5-1 and TRBJ2-2): KAGVTQTPRYLIKTRGQQVTLSCSPISGHRSVSWYQQTPGQGLQFLFEYFSETQRNKGNFPGRFSGRQFSNSRSEMNVSTLELGDSALYLCASSLAYRGNTGELFFGEGSRLTVL.

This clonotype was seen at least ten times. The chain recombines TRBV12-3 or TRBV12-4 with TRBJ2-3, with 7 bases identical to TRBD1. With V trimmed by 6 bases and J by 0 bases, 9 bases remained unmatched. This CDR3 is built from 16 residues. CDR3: CASRPHRGESTDTQYF. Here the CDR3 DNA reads TGTGCCAGCAGGCCCCACAGGGGTGAGAGCACAGATACGCAGTATTTT.

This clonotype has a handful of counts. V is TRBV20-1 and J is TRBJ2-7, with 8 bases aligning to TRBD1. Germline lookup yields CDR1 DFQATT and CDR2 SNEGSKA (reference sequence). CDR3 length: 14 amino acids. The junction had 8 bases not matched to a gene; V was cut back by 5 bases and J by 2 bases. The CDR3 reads CSALRTGRTYEQYF. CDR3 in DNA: TGCAGTGCTCTGAGGACAGGGAGGACCTACGAGCAGTACTTC.

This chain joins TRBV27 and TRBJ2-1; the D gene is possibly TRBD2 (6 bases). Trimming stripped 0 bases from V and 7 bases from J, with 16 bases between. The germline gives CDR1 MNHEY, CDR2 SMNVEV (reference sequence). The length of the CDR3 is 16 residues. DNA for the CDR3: TGTGCCAGCAGTTTATCTGGAAGACTAGTCAAAAATGAGCAGTTCTTC. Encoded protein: CASSLSGRLVKNEQFF.

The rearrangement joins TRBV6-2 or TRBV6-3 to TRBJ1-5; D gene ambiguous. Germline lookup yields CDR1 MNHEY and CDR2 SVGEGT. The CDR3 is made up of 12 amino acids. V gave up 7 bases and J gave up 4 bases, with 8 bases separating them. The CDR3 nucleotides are TGTGCCAGCAAACCATCAAATCAGCCCCAGCATTTT. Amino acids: CASKPSNQPQHF.

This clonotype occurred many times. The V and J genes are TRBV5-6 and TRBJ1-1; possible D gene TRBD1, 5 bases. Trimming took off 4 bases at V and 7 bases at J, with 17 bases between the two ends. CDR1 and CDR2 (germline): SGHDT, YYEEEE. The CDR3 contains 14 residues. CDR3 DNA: TGTGCCAGCAGCCTTTCGGGAGCACAGGTTGAAGCTTTCTTT. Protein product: CASSLSGAQVEAFF.

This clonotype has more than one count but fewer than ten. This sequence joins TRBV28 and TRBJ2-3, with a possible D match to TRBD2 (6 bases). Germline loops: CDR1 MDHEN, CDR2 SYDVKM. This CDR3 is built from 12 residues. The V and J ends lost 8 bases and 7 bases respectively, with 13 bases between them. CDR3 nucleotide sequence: TGTGCCAGCGGGACTTCACATAATACGCAGTATTTT. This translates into CASGTSHNTQYF.

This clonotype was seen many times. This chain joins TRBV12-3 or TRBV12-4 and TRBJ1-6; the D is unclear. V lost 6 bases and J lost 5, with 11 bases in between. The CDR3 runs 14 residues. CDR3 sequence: CASRPRHHNSPLHF. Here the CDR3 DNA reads TGTGCCAGCAGACCCCGGCACCATAATTCACCCCTCCACTTT.

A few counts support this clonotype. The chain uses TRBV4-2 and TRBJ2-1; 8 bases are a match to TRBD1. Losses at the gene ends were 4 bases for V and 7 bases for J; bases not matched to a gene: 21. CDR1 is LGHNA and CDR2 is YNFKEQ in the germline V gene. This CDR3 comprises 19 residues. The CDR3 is CASSRRPPIPGTGGNEQFF. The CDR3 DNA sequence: TGTGCCAGCAGCCGTAGGCCCCCAATCCCCGGGACAGGTGGTAATGAGCAGTTCTTC.

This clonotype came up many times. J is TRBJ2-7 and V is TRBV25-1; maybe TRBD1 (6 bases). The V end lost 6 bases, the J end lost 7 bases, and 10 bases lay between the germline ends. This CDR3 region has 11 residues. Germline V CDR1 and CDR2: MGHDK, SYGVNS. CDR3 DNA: TGTGCCAGCAGGCTAGGGACAGAGCAGTACTTC. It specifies CASRLGTEQYF.

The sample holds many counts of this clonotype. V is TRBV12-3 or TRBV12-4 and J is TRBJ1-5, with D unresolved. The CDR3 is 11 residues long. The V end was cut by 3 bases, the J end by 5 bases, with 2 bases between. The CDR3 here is CASSFDQPQHF. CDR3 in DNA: TGTGCCAGCAGTTTCGATCAGCCCCAGCATTTT.

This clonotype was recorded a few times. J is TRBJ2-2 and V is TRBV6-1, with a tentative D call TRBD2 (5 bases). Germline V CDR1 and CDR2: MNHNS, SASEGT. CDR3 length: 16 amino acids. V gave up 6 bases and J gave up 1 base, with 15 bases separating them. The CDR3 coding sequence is TGTGCCAGCAGCTCGCCCAACCGGGGGAACACCGGGGAGCTGTTTTTT. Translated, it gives CASSSPNRGNTGELFF.

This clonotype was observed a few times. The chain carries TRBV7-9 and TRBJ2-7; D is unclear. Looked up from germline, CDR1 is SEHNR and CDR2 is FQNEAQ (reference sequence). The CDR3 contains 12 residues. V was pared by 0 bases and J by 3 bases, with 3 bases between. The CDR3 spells CASSLAFYEQYF. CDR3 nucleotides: TGTGCCAGCAGCTTAGCGTTCTACGAGCAGTACTTC.

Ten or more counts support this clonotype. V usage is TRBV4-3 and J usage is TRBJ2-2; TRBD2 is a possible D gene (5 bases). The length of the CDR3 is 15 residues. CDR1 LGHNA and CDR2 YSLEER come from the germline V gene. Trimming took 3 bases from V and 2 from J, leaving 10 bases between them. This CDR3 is CASSQDLRNTGELFF. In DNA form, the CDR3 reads TGCGCCAGCAGCCAGGACTTGCGAAACACCGGGGAGCTGTTTTTT.

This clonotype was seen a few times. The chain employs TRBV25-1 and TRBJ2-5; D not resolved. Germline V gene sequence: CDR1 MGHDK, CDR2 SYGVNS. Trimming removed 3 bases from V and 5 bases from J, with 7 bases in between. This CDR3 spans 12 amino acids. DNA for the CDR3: TGTGCCAGCAGTGACAAGACGGAGACCCAGTACTTC. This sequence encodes CASSDKTETQYF.

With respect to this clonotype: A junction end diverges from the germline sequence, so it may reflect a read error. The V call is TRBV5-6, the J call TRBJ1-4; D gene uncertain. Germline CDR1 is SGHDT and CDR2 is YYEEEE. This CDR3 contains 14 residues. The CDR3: CASSLGGWNEKVFF. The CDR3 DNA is TGTGCCAGCAGCTTGGGAGGGTGGAATGAAAAAGTGTTTTTT.

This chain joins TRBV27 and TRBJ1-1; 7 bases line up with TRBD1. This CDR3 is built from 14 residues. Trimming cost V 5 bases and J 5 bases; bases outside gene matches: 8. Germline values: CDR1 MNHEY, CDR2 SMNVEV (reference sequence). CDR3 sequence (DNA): TGTGCCAGCAGTAGCTGGGGACAGAATACTGAAGCTTTCTTT. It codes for CASSSWGQNTEAFF.

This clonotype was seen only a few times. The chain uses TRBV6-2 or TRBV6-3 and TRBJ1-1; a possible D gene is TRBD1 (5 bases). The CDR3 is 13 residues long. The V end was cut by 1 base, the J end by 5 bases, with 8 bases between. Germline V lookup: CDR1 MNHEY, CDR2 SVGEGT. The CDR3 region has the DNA TGTGCCAGCAGTTACTGGGGGGGAACTGAAGCTTTCTTT. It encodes CASSYWGGTEAFF.

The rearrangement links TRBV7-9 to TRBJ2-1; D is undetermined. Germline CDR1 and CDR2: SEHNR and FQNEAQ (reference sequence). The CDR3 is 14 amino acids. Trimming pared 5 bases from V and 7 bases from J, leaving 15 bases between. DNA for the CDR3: TGTGCCAGCAGCCATCAGACGGAACGGAATGAGCAGTTCTTC. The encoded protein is CASSHQTERNEQFF.

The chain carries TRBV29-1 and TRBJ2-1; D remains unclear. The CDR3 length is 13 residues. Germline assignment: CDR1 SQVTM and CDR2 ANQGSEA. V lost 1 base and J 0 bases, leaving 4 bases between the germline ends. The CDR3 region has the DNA TGCAGCGTTGAAGGGGACTCCTACAATGAGCAGTTCTTC. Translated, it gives CSVEGDSYNEQFF.